These T cell receptor beta chains were read from a single sample in a study of T cells in Graves' hyperthyroidism and ophthalmopathy. TCRdb re-analysed the multiplex PCR reads in MiXCR, keeping a single row per CDR3 protein. The data show approximately 400,000 distinct CDR3 sequences, about 18% seen once. What was sequenced was blood. Source of these receptors: a man between 18 and 29 years old with Graves' ophthalmopathy. CDR3s include the opening cysteine and the closing phenylalanine or tryptophan. D genes are given only for firm matches. Expanded clones are given a class, and other clones once, few, many or no size at all.

j_call d_call v_call clone_size cdr3_nt cdr3_aa
TRBJ1-2 - TRBV15 many TGTGCCACCAGCGCCGGCTTAGGGCAGTACGGCTACACCTTC CATSAGLGQYGYTF
TRBJ2-3 - TRBV7-8 many TGTGCCAGCAGCTTGGCGAGGGATACGCAGTATTTT CASSLARDTQYF
TRBJ1-5 TRBD1 TRBV5-1 many TGCGCCAGCAGCTTAGGACAGGTTGGACAGCCCCAGCATTTT CASSLGQVGQPQHF
TRBJ1-6 - TRBV5-1 - TGCGCCAGCAGCTTGGATCAGAGCTCCTATAATTCACCCCTCCACTTT CASSLDQSSYNSPLHF
TRBJ2-7 - TRBV20-1 - TGCAGTGCTAGAGATCTACGCCCCCAGGGGTACTACGAGCAGTACTTC CSARDLRPQGYYEQYF
TRBJ1-5 - TRBV2 many TGTGCCAGCAGTGAAATCAGTCAGCCCCAGCATTTT CASSEISQPQHF
TRBJ2-7 - TRBV2 - TGTGCCAGCAGTGCTGTCAGGGTCTACGAGCAGTACTTC CASSAVRVYEQYF
TRBJ2-3 - TRBV7-9 many TGTGCCAGCGGGGCAGTCACGACAGATACGCAGTATTTT CASGAVTTDTQYF
TRBJ2-3 TRBD2 TRBV6-5 many TGTGCCAGCAGTTACTCAGGACTAGCGGGAGAAGTTAGCACAGATACGCAGTATTTT CASSYSGLAGEVSTDTQYF
TRBJ2-1 - TRBV24-1 many TGTGCCACCAGTGATGCCCCGCGGGGACTTAATGAGCAGTTCTTC CATSDAPRGLNEQFF
TRBJ1-6 - TRBV3-1 many TGTGCCAGCAGGCAGAAAGGCTCCTATAATTCACCCCTCCACTTT CASRQKGSYNSPLHF
TRBJ1-1 TRBD1 TRBV7-9 few TGTGCCAGCAGCTTTGGGACAGGGGTTTTCACTGAAGCTTTCTTT CASSFGTGVFTEAFF
TRBJ2-2 - TRBV24-1 few TGTGCCACCAGTGATGGGCCGGCCACGAACACCGGGGAGCTGTTTTTT CATSDGPATNTGELFF
TRBJ1-2 TRBD1 TRBV20-1 many TGCAGTGCTAGAGACCGACAGGGTTCCTCGGGGGGCTACACCTTC CSARDRQGSSGGYTF
TRBJ2-3 TRBD2 TRBV6-9 - TGTGCCAGCAGTTACATGGTAGCGGGGGGGCCAGATACGCAGTATTTT CASSYMVAGGPDTQYF
TRBJ2-3 - TRBV10-1 few TGCGCCAGCAGTGAGTCGTTAGGTGGGGCAGATACGCAGTATTTT CASSESLGGADTQYF
TRBJ1-3 - TRBV20-1 - TGCAGTGCCTCTGATCGAGGGGAGCGCATGGGCTCTGGAAACACCATATATTTT CSASDRGERMGSGNTIYF
TRBJ2-7 - TRBV9 - TGTGCCAGCAGCGAGGGGGGGGGGCGCGTCTACGAGCAGTACTTC CASSEGGGRVYEQYF
TRBJ1-1 - TRBV5-1 - TGTGCCAGCAGCGCCCACCGGGACATACTTGAAGCTTCCTTT CASSAHRDILEASF
TRBJ1-1 - TRBV5-1 many TGCGCCAGCAGCTCGGAGGCTACAGGTACCACTGAAGCTTTCTTT CASSSEATGTTEAFF
TRBJ2-5 TRBD2 TRBV28 many TGTGCCAGCAGTTCGACTAGCGTGCGAGAGACCCAGTACTTC CASSSTSVRETQYF
TRBJ2-1 TRBD1 TRBV2 - TGTGCCAGCAGTTCCGACAGGGATTACAATGAGCAGTTCTTC CASSSDRDYNEQFF
TRBJ1-1 TRBD1 TRBV6-4 - TGTGCCAGCAGTGAGGGGACAGAGGGGGATGAAGCTTTCTTT CASSEGTEGDEAFF
TRBJ2-3 - TRBV12-3/TRBV12-4 - TGTGCCAGCAGCGAAAGAGGGGTATCCACCGATACGCAGTATTTT CASSERGVSTDTQYF
TRBJ1-5 TRBD1 TRBV18 many TGTGCCAGCTCACCAGAGACAGGGGGTAATCAGCCCCAGCATTTT CASSPETGGNQPQHF
TRBJ1-5 - TRBV27 many TGTGCCAGCACCTCGACAGGTGGGGTCAATCAGCCCCAGCATTTT CASTSTGGVNQPQHF
TRBJ2-5 TRBD1 TRBV27 many TGTGCCAGCAGTTCACAGGGGGCCCAAGAGACCCAGTACTTC CASSSQGAQETQYF
TRBJ1-4 - TRBV18 - TGTGCCAGCTCACCACCACACCGCACCCCTGAAAAACTGTTTTTT CASSPPHRTPEKLFF
TRBJ2-5 TRBD2 TRBV9 once TGTGCCAGCAGCGAGGCGGGGGGAGGGACCCAGTACTTC CASSEAGGGTQYF
TRBJ2-4 - TRBV28 - TGTGCCAGCAGGTCCTTAGGAGGCTGGGCGGGCAAAAACATTCAGTACTTC CASRSLGGWAGKNIQYF
TRBJ2-3 TRBD2 TRBV6-2/TRBV6-3 - TGTGCCAGCAGAAGCGGGGATAGCACAGATACGCAGTATTTT CASRSGDSTDTQYF
TRBJ1-3 - TRBV20-1 - TGCAGTGCTAGTCGGGACACCTCTGGAAACACCATATATTTT CSASRDTSGNTIYF
TRBJ1-2 - TRBV5-8 many TGTGCCAGCAGCTGGACCCAAAACGATGGCTACACCTTC CASSWTQNDGYTF
TRBJ1-2 TRBD1 TRBV7-9 - TGTGCCAGCAGCTTAAGGGACTGGGACAGCCTCTATGGCTACACCTTC CASSLRDWDSLYGYTF
TRBJ1-1 - TRBV7-9 many TGTGCCAGCAAGGTTCCAGACCCTAAGAACACTGAAGCTTTCTTT CASKVPDPKNTEAFF
TRBJ1-2 - TRBV28 many TGTGCCAGCAGACTACCAGGGTTCAGGGGAGATGGCTACACCTTC CASRLPGFRGDGYTF
TRBJ2-7 - TRBV7-9 many TGTGCCAGCAGCCCGGGGCAGGGCTTCACCTACGAGCAGTACTTC CASSPGQGFTYEQYF
TRBJ1-5 - TRBV7-8 few TGTGCCAGCAGCTTAAGCGGCGGCAGCGATCAGCCCCAGCATTTT CASSLSGGSDQPQHF
TRBJ2-2 TRBD2 TRBV6-1 many TGTGCCAGCTCGGGACTAGCGGGGGCCTGGAACACCGGGGAGCTGTTTTTT CASSGLAGAWNTGELFF
TRBJ1-1 - TRBV11-2 many TGTGCCAGCAGCTTCCTAGAGGCGGGTGAAGCTTTCTTT CASSFLEAGEAFF
TRBJ2-5 - TRBV6-1 few TGTGCCAGCAGGGGGGGCATCGGGGGCGGCGGGGAGACCCAGTACTTC CASRGGIGGGGETQYF
TRBJ2-1 TRBD2 TRBV7-8 - TGTGCCAGCAGCTTAGCGCTATCTAGCGGGAGGGGTAATGAGCAGTTCTTC CASSLALSSGRGNEQFF
TRBJ1-4 TRBD1 TRBV24-1 many TGTGCCACCAGTAGAAGTGGGACAGGGAGTGAAAAACTGTTTTTT CATSRSGTGSEKLFF
TRBJ1-1 - TRBV29-1 - TGCAGCGTGGCGGTGACTTTCTTT CSVAVTFF
TRBJ2-3 - TRBV27 few TGTGCCAGCACTTCCAATTCGTTAACAGATACGCAGTATTTT CASTSNSLTDTQYF
TRBJ2-1 TRBD1 TRBV7-2 - TGTGCCAGCAGCTTAGGGTGGGGGACAGCATACAATGAGCAGTTCTTC CASSLGWGTAYNEQFF
TRBJ1-3 - TRBV5-1 - TGCGCCAGCAGCTTGGAGGCAGGGTCTGGAAACACCATATATTTT CASSLEAGSGNTIYF
TRBJ2-1 - TRBV5-1 - TGCGCCAGCAGCTTGGAGGCGGGCCTTGGCTCCTACAATGAGCAGTTCTTC CASSLEAGLGSYNEQFF
TRBJ1-1 - TRBV6-1 many TGTGCCAGCAGCCCGGGACAGAACACTGAAGCTTTCTTT CASSPGQNTEAFF
TRBJ1-5 - TRBV3-1 many TGTGCCAGCAGCCAATCCCTTTATAGCAATCAGCCCCAGCATTTT CASSQSLYSNQPQHF
TRBJ1-5 - TRBV11-2 - TGTGCCAGCAGCCCCGGGACCCACGGAGAGCCCCAGCATTTT CASSPGTHGEPQHF
TRBJ1-3 - TRBV7-9 few TGTGCCAGCAGCTTAGTCCCCTCCCCAGCCTCTGGAAACACCATATATTTT CASSLVPSPASGNTIYF
TRBJ2-7 - TRBV27 many TGTGCCAGCAGTTACGGGACCCCCCAGCGGTCTGTCTACGAGCAGTACTTC CASSYGTPQRSVYEQYF